One and the same sample provided the 14 T cell receptor beta chains below, sequenced in a study of blood T cell repertoires in COVID-19. Using immunoSEQ multiplex PCR, the repertoire was profiled, and TCRdb retains in-frame clones only, with some absent. The sample includes hundreds of thousands of clones, roughly nine tenths seen only once; the top ten take roughly 0.7%. Material for sequencing was peripheral blood. Receptors originate from a man aged 35 to 55 with acute or convalescent COVID-19.

This chain uses TRBV7-9 with TRBJ2-2; TRBD2 matches at 8 bases. CDR3 length: 16 amino acids. Trimming at V came to 5 bases and at J to 4 bases, leaving 9 bases not matched to a gene. CDR1 and CDR2 (germline): SEHNR, FQNEAQ (reference sequence). The CDR3 DNA follows: TGTGCCAGCAGCCCCACCCGTGCGGGAGGCACCGGGGAGCTGTTTTTT. It translates to CASSPTRAGGTGELFF.

This chain uses TRBV7-9 with TRBJ2-7, with 8 bases fitting TRBD2. Germline CDR1 and CDR2: SEHNR and FQNEAQ (reference sequence). J was trimmed by 3 bases and V by 7 bases; bases with no gene match: 5. The CDR3 contains 13 residues. The CDR3 loop is CASTSGGDYEQYF. DNA of the CDR3: TGTGCCAGCACCTCCGGGGGGGACTACGAGCAGTACTTC. Full variable domain (rest looked up from reference TRBV7-9 and TRBJ2-7): DTGVSQNPRHKITKRGQNVTFRCDPISEHNRLYWYRQTLGQGPEFLTYFQNEAQLEKSRLLSDRFSAERPKGSFSTLEIQRTEQGDSAMYLCASTSGGDYEQYFGPGTRLTVT.

V is TRBV6-2 or TRBV6-3 and J is TRBJ1-4; D is uncertain. CDR1 and CDR2 from the germline V gene are MNHEY and SVGEGT. With 2 bases removed from V and 8 bases from J, the gap between germline ends came to 24 bases. CDR3 length: 18 amino acids. The CDR3 spells CASSYRPRIRAEDEKLFF. The DNA of the CDR3 is TGTGCCAGCAGTTACAGGCCTCGTATTCGAGCGGAGGACGAAAAACTGTTTTTT.

This clone was detected once. The J gene is TRBJ2-1, the V gene TRBV15; 7 positions agree with TRBD2. The junction had 11 bases not matched to a gene; V was cut back by 0 bases and J by 9 bases. The CDR3 covers 16 residues. Germline V gene sequence: CDR1 LNHNV, CDR2 YYDKDF (reference sequence). This CDR3 is CATSRDWREMGGEQFF. The CDR3 DNA reads as TGTGCCACCAGCAGAGATTGGCGGGAGATGGGGGGTGAGCAGTTCTTC.

This chain links TRBV10-3 with TRBJ2-4; a possible D gene is TRBD1 (6 bases). The V and J ends lost 2 bases and 6 bases respectively, with 14 bases between them. CDR1 is ENHRY, CDR2 SYGVKD, per germline. The CDR3 has 15 amino acids. The CDR3 region is CAISEPTQGPNIQYF. In DNA, the CDR3 is TGTGCCATCAGTGAGCCAACGCAGGGGCCAAACATTCAGTACTTC.

The CDR3 DNA reads as TGTGCCAGTACCCTCGACTCAAACCTGAACACCGGGGAGCTGTTTTTT. Its translation: CASTLDSNLNTGELFF. The rearrangement joins TRBV19 to TRBJ2-2, with D unclear. Germline CDR1 and CDR2: LNHDA and SQIVND (reference sequence). The CDR3 is 16 amino acids. The V end lost 7 bases, the J end lost 1 base, and 16 bases lay between the germline ends.

This clone turned up a few times. The rearrangement uses TRBV5-1 and TRBJ2-6; the D gene is possibly TRBD2 (6 bases). Trimming cost V 0 bases and J 2 bases, with 9 bases left between them. CDR3 size: 16 residues. The germline CDR1 and CDR2 sequences are SGHRS and YFSETQ. The CDR3 DNA reads as TGCGCCAGCAGCTTGGTGGGGGGAACTGGGGCCAACGTCCTGACTTTC. Protein: CASSLVGGTGANVLTF.

J is TRBJ2-5 and V is TRBV28, with TRBD1 matching 10 bases. Trimming at V came to 6 bases and at J to 5 bases, leaving 6 bases not matched to a gene. Per the germline V gene, CDR1 is MDHEN and CDR2 is SYDVKM. This CDR3 region has 14 residues. In nucleotides, the CDR3 is TGTGCCAGCAGCGGGACAGGGGATAGGGAGACCCAGTACTTC. This gives the protein CASSGTGDRETQYF.

V and J are TRBV19 and TRBJ1-5; TRBD1 aligns across 9 bases. CDR3 length equals 16 residues. Trimming removed 0 bases from V and 5 bases from J; junction bases left unmatched: 5. Germline values: CDR1 LNHDA, CDR2 SQIVND (reference sequence). The CDR3 reads CASSIEGTGLYQPQHF. In DNA form, the CDR3 reads TGTGCCAGTAGTATAGAGGGGACAGGGCTTTATCAGCCCCAGCATTTT.

V and J are TRBV29-1 and TRBJ1-5; a weak D match, TRBD1 (6 bases). V was cut by 5 bases and J by 5 bases, with 13 bases left in between. From germline, CDR1 is SQVTM and CDR2 ANQGSEA. This CDR3 has 13 amino acids. In nucleotides, the CDR3 is TGCAGCGTTACATCGGGGGGCCATCAGCCCCAGCATTTT. Protein product: CSVTSGGHQPQHF.

The genes are TRBV7-2 and TRBJ2-1; the D is unclear. V shed 1 base and J shed 0 bases, with 13 bases lying between them. Germline V gene data show CDR1 as SGHTA and CDR2 as FQGNSA. The CDR3 loop spans 17 amino acids. CDR3 DNA: TGTGCCAGCAGCTTAGTGGTGGTCCGGAGCTCCTACAATGAGCAGTTCTTC. Its translation: CASSLVVVRSSYNEQFF.

CDR3 sequence reads: CASSGHGGTQYF. As DNA, the CDR3 is TGTGCCAGCAGCGGTCACGGGGGGACCCAGTACTTC. The gene calls are TRBV7-9 and TRBJ2-5, with a possible D match to TRBD2 (6 bases). Germline assignment: CDR1 SEHNR and CDR2 FQNEAQ (reference sequence). The CDR3 is 12 amino acids. Trimming removed 5 bases from V and 7 bases from J, with 11 bases in between. The full variable domain, its missing parts supplied by reference TRBV7-9 and TRBJ2-5, is DTGVSQNPRHKITKRGQNVTFRCDPISEHNRLYWYRQTLGQGPEFLTYFQNEAQLEKSRLLSDRFSAERPKGSFSTLEIQRTEQGDSAMYLCASSGHGGTQYFGPGTRLLVL.

This chain links TRBV6-6 with TRBJ1-1; 7 nucleotides line up with TRBD1. J lost 6 bases, V lost 2 bases, and 6 bases had no gene match. Germline values: CDR1 MNHNY, CDR2 SVGAGI (reference sequence). CDR3 length: 14 residues. In DNA form, the CDR3 reads TGTGCCAGCAGTTACCTGGACAGGATGGCTGAAGCTTTCTTT. Translated: CASSYLDRMAEAFF.

The J gene is TRBJ2-1, the V gene TRBV7-2, with D maybe TRBD2 (6 bases). The V and J ends lost 4 bases and 6 bases respectively, with 16 bases between them. The CDR3 consists of 15 residues. Germline lookup yields CDR1 SGHTA and CDR2 FQGNSA. CDR3 bases: TGTGCCAGCAGCTCCCCCTCCGGGACTCGCAATGAGCAGTTCTTC. As protein: CASSSPSGTRNEQFF.